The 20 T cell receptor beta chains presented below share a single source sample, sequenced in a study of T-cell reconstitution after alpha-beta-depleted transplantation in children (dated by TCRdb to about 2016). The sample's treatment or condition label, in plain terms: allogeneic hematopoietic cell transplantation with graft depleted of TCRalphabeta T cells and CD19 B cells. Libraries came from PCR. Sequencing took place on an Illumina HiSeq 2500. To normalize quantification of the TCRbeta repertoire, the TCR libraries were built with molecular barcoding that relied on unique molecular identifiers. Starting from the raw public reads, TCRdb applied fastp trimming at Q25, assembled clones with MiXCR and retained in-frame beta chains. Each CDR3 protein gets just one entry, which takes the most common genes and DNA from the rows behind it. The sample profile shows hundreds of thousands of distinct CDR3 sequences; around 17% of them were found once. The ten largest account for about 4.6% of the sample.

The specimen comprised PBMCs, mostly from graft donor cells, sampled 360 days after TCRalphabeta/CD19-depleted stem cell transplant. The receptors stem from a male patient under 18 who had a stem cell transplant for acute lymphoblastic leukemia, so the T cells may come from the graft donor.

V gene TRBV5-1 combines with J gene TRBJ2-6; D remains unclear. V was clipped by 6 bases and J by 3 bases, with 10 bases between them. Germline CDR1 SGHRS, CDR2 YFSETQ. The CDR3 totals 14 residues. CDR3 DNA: TGCGCCAGCACCCCCGGTTTTGGGGCCAACGTCCTGACTTTC. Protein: CASTPGFGANVLTF.

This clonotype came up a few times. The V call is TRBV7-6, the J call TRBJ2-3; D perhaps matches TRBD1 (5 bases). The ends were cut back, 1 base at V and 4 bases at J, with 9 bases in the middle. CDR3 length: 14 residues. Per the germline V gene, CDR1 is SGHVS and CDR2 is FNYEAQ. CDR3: CASSLGIGADTQYF. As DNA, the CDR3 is TGTGCCAGCAGCTTAGGGATAGGGGCAGATACGCAGTATTTT.

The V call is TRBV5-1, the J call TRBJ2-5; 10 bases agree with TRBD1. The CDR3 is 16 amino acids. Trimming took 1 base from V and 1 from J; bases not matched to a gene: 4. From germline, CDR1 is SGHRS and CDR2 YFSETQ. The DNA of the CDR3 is TGCGCCAGCAGCTTGATCAGGACAGGGGGCCAAGAGACCCAGTACTTC. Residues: CASSLIRTGGQETQYF.

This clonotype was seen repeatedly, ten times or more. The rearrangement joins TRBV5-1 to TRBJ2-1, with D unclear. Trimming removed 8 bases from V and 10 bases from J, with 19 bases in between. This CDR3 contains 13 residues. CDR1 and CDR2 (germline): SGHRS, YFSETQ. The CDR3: CASRITRVDEQFF. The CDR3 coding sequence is TGCGCCAGTCGTATAACTCGGGTAGACGAGCAGTTCTTC.

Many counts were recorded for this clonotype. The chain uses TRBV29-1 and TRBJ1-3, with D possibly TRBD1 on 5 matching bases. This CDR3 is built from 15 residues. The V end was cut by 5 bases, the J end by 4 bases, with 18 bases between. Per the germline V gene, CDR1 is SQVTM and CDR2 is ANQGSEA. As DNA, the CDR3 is TGCAGCGTTAGTTCAGGGCGAGTTAAAGGAAACACCATATATTTT. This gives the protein CSVSSGRVKGNTIYF.

The CDR3 is CASSQVPAGVNVNEQFF. CDR3 nucleotides: TGCGCCAGCAGCCAAGTACCAGCGGGAGTGAACGTCAATGAGCAGTTCTTC. The V and J genes are TRBV4-1 and TRBJ2-1; 8 bases map to TRBD2. Germline CDR1 MGHRA, CDR2 YSYEKL. This CDR3 is built from 17 residues. J gave up 6 bases and V 1 base, and 11 bases lay outside the gene matches.

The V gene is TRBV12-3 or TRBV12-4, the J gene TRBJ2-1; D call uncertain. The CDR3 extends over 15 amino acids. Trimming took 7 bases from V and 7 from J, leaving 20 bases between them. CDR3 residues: CASTSTSGIGNEQFF. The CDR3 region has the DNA TGTGCCAGCACCTCCACCTCCGGTATTGGTAATGAGCAGTTCTTC.

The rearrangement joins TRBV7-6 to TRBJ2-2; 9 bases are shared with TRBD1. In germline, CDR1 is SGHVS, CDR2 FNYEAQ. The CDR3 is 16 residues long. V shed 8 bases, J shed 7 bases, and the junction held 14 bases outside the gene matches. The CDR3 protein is CASHLGQGRLGGELFF. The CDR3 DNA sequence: TGTGCCAGCCATCTGGGACAGGGAAGATTAGGCGGGGAGCTGTTTTTT.

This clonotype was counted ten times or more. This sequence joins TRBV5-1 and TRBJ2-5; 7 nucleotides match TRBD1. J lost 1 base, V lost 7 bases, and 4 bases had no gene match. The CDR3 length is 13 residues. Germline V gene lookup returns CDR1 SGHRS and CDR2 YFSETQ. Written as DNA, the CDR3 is TGCGCCAGCCAGGGGACAGCCCAAGAGACCCAGTACTTC. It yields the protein CASQGTAQETQYF.

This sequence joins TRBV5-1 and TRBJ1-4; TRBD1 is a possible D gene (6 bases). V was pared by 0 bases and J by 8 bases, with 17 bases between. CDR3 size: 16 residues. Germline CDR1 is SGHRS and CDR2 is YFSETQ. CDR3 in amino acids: CASSLVSGQGEEKLFF. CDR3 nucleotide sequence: TGCGCCAGCAGCTTGGTTTCGGGACAAGGGGAAGAAAAACTGTTTTTT.

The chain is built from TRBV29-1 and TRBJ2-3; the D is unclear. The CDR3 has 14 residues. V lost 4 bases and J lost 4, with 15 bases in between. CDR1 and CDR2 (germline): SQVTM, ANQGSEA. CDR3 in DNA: TGCAGCGTTGGTGAGATCGTATTAGCAGATACGCAGTATTTT. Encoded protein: CSVGEIVLADTQYF.

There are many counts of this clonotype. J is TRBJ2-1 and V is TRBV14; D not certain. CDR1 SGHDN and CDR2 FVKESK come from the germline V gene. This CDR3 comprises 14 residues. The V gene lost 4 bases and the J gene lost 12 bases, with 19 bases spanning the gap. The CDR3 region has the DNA TGTGCCAGCAGCCCCTGGGTAGGCGCGTCCCGGCAGTTCTTC. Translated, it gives CASSPWVGASRQFF.

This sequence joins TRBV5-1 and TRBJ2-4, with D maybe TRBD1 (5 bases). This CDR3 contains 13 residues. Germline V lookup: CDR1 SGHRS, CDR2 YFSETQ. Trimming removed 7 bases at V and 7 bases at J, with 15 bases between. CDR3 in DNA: TGCGCCAGCCACCAGGGTCAGGGTAACATTCAGTACTTC. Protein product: CASHQGQGNIQYF.

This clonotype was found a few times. CDR3 nucleotides: TGTGCCAGCAGTTTCGGCGGGAGGGCCGGCGGTGAGCAGTTCTTC. Translated: CASSFGGRAGGEQFF. The V gene is TRBV12-3 or TRBV12-4, the J gene TRBJ2-1; 9 bases match TRBD2. This CDR3 comprises 15 residues. V shed 3 bases, J shed 9 bases, and the junction held 9 bases outside the gene matches.

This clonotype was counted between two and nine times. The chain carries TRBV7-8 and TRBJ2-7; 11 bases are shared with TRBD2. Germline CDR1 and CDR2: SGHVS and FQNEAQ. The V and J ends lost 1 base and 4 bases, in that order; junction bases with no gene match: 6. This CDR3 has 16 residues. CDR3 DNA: TGTGCCAGCAGCTTAGTTCCCCTAGCGGGAGGATACGAGCAGTACTTC. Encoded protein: CASSLVPLAGGYEQYF.

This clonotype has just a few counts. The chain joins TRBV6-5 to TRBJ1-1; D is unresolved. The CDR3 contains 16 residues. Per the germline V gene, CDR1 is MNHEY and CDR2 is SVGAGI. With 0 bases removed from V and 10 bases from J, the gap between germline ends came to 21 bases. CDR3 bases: TGTGCCAGCAGTTACTCCGGTGCGGCGGTGGGTGTCGGAGCTTTCTTT. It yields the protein CASSYSGAAVGVGAFF.

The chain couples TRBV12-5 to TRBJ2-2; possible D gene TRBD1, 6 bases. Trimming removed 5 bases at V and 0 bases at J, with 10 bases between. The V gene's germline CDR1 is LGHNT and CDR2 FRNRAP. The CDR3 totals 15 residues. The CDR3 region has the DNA TGTGCTAGTGGTGGGGGCAGTGCGAACACCGGGGAGCTGTTTTTT. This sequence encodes CASGGGSANTGELFF.

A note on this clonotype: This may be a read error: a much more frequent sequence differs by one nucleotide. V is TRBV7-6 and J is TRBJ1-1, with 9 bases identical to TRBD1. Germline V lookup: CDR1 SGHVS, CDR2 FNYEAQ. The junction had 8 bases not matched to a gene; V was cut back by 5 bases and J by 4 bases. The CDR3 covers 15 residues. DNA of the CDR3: TGTGCCAGCAGCCCGACCGGGACAGGGTGCACTGAAGCTTTCTTT. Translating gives CASSPTGTGCTEAFF.

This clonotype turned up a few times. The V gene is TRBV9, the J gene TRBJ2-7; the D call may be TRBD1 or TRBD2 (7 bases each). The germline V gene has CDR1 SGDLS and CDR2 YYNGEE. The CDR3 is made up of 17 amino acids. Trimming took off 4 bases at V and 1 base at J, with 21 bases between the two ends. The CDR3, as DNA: TGTGCCAGCAGCTCACCCCGAGGGAGGGGGCCTTCCTACGAGCAGTACTTC. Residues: CASSSPRGRGPSYEQYF.

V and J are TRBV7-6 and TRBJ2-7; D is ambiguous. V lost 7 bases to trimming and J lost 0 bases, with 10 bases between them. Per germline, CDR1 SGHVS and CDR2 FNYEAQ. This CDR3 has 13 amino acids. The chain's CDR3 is CASMSYSSYEQYF. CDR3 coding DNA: TGTGCCAGCATGTCCTACAGCTCCTACGAGCAGTACTTC.